This T cell receptor (beta chain) stems from a study of T cells in localized non-small cell lung cancer. The germline CDR1 and CDR2 sequences are MNHNY and SVGAGI (reference sequence). CDR3 length: 15 amino acids. Unmatched junction bases numbered 6, after V lost 7 bases and J lost 0 bases. Regarding the study as a whole: Sequencing covered just one tumor region, so heterogeneity cannot be ruled out. A median of approximately 54 clones ranked among the top 100 in tumor appeared in adjacent lung.

Using immunoSEQ multiplex PCR, the repertoire was profiled, and TCRdb retains in-frame clones only, with some absent. This table has roughly 15,000 clones, 85% appearing once. As for this clone: Its antigen is still unknown.

This material consisted of peripheral blood, taken before any cancer treatment. The receptor's source is a male donor older than 55 with stage I lung adenocarcinoma. This chain uses TRBV6-6 with TRBJ1-2, with TRBD1 matching 9 bases. CDR3 bases: TGTGCCAGCAAACTGACAGGGGGAGCTAACTATGGCTACACCTTC. It translates to CASKLTGGANYGYTF.